The rows below give T cell receptor beta chains drawn from one sample of a study of response to subunit inactivated influenza vaccine. TCRdb analysed the RT-PCR reads with MiXCR anew, one entry per CDR3 protein. The table includes roughly 500,000 distinct CDR3 sequences, roughly 25% detected once. The sample was also linked to a second study, of T cells expressing NK-cell markers.

Material: CD4+ T cells sorted from PBMCs, obtained 11 to 12 days after vaccination. The receptors were gathered from a middle-aged man who received an inactivated influenza vaccine. The CDR3 runs from the conserved cysteine through the conserved F or W. D genes are given only for firm matches. Clone size is shown for a subset of rows, as once, few, many or a class of expanded clone.

d_call,clone_size,v_call,j_call,cdr3_aa,cdr3_nt
.,.,TRBV19,TRBJ1-1,CASSYGQWSTEAFF,TGTGCCAGTAGTTATGGACAGTGGTCCACTGAAGCTTTCTTT
.,few,TRBV30,TRBJ1-1,CAWSSVGGRAFF,TGTGCCTGGAGTTCGGTAGGGGGGAGAGCTTTCTTT
.,.,TRBV20-1,TRBJ2-5,CSTRDWGVTQYF,TGCAGTACTAGAGATTGGGGGGTCACCCAGTACTTC
TRBD2,few,TRBV7-3,TRBJ2-3,CASSLGLAGFMQYF,TGTGCCAGCAGCTTAGGCCTAGCGGGATTTATGCAGTATTTT
TRBD1,.,TRBV5-1,TRBJ1-2,CASSITGTGGDHGYTF,TGCGCCAGCAGCATCACCGGGACAGGTGGGGACCATGGCTACACCTTC
.,few,TRBV5-6,TRBJ1-1,CASSLAVEAFF,TGTGCCAGCAGCTTGGCAGTTGAAGCTTTCTTT
.,.,TRBV15,TRBJ1-5,CATSRDRYQPQHF,TGTGCCACCAGCAGAGATCGATATCAGCCCCAGCATTTT
TRBD2,few,TRBV29-1,TRBJ2-3,CSVAGGRRDTQYF,TGCAGCGTCGCGGGGGGGCGTAGAGATACGCAGTATTTT
.,many,TRBV20-1,TRBJ1-2,CSARARVRGYTF,TGCAGTGCTAGAGCCCGCGTTCGTGGCTACACCTTC
TRBD1,.,TRBV4-3,TRBJ2-7,CASSQVLQGAVEQYF,TGCGCCAGCAGCCAAGTTCTACAGGGGGCCGTCGAGCAGTACTTC
TRBD1,few,TRBV4-1,TRBJ1-1,CASSDRAGNTEAFF,TGCGCCAGCAGCGACAGGGCAGGGAACACTGAAGCTTTCTTT
TRBD1,few,TRBV7-2,TRBJ2-7,CASSSKTGGSREQYF,TGTGCCAGCAGCTCAAAGACAGGGGGCTCACGCGAGCAGTACTTC
.,few,TRBV20-1,TRBJ2-1,CSAWGTYNEQFF,TGCAGTGCATGGGGGACCTACAATGAGCAGTTCTTC
.,.,TRBV3-1,TRBJ2-7,CASSIQGSSYEQYF,TGTGCCAGCAGCATCCAGGGAAGCTCCTACGAGCAGTACTTC
.,.,TRBV5-1,TRBJ2-4,CASSLEQGVKNIQYF,TGCGCCAGCAGCTTGGAACAGGGAGTAAAAAACATTCAGTACTTC
TRBD2,many,TRBV5-5,TRBJ2-1,CASSLIAGGLYNEQFF,TGTGCCAGCAGCTTGATCGCGGGGGGGCTTTACAATGAGCAGTTCTTC
TRBD1,.,TRBV7-9,TRBJ1-5,CASSQQGNMTQPQHF,TGTGCCAGCAGCCAACAGGGGAATATGACTCAGCCCCAGCATTTT
TRBD1,many,TRBV10-3,TRBJ2-1,CAISEPEQGPEQFF,TGTGCCATCAGTGAGCCAGAACAGGGGCCTGAGCAGTTCTTC
.,.,TRBV12-3/TRBV12-4,TRBJ1-2,CASSLYGNYGYTF,TGTGCCAGCAGTTTATACGGGAATTATGGCTACACCTTC
TRBD1,.,TRBV28,TRBJ1-2,CASRRQGRYGYTF,TGTGCCAGCAGACGACAGGGGCGCTATGGCTACACCTTC
.,few,TRBV7-8,TRBJ1-6,CASSLNSGTENSPLHF,TGTGCCAGCAGCTTAAACTCCGGGACGGAGAATTCACCCCTCCACTTT
.,.,TRBV19,TRBJ2-5,CASKRTGQETQYF,TGTGCCAGTAAGCGGACCGGACAAGAGACCCAGTACTTC
.,.,TRBV24-1,TRBJ2-3,CATSTSTDTQYF,TGTGCCACCAGTACTAGCACAGATACGCAGTATTTT
TRBD1,many,TRBV7-2,TRBJ2-1,CASNRDRGMNEQFF,TGTGCCAGCAACCGGGACAGGGGGATGAATGAGCAGTTCTTC
TRBD2,.,TRBV20-1,TRBJ2-4,CSARDIGGGKNIQYF,TGCAGTGCTAGAGATATCGGGGGGGGCAAAAACATTCAGTACTTC
TRBD1,few,TRBV25-1,TRBJ2-7,CASSPTPGQELGSYEQYF,TGTGCCAGCAGCCCCACACCGGGACAGGAGCTTGGGTCCTACGAGCAGTACTTC
.,.,TRBV20-1,TRBJ2-6,CSAIRLGVRHSGANVLTF,TGCAGTGCGATTAGATTGGGGGTACGACACTCTGGGGCCAACGTCCTGACTTTC
.,.,TRBV28,TRBJ1-6,CASSLGGIDYSPLHF,TGTGCCAGCAGTTTGGGAGGGATAGATTATTCACCCCTCCACTTT
.,.,TRBV20-1,TRBJ1-1,CSARDSRSSTEAFF,TGCAGTGCTAGAGATTCCAGGTCGAGCACTGAAGCTTTCTTT
TRBD2,few,TRBV4-2,TRBJ2-1,CASSQEGSGAYNEQFF,TGTGCCAGCAGCCAAGAGGGTAGCGGGGCGTACAATGAGCAGTTCTTC
TRBD2,few,TRBV20-1,TRBJ2-1,CSAAGTSGRAYEQFF,TGCAGTGCAGCCGGGACTAGCGGGAGGGCCTACGAGCAGTTCTTC
TRBD2,many,TRBV7-2,TRBJ2-1,CASSPDLAGGEQFF,TGTGCCAGCAGCCCTGACCTAGCGGGAGGGGAGCAGTTCTTC
.,few,TRBV2,TRBJ1-5,CASSARERGIQPQHF,TGTGCCAGCAGTGCCAGGGAGAGAGGTATTCAGCCCCAGCATTTT